The rows below give T cell receptor beta chains drawn from one sample of a study of long-term antiretroviral therapy in people with HIV. Sequencing used immunoSEQ multiplex PCR; TCRdb keeps in-frame clones, though not all of them. The table lists about 50,000 clones, around 84% of them singletons. Sequencing used unsorted PBMCs, obtained 0.8 years after starting antiretroviral therapy. These receptors originate from a woman under 30 with HIV. CDR3s include the opening cysteine and the closing phenylalanine or tryptophan. D genes are given only for firm matches. Size is stated for part of the rows, as once, few or many counts, or as a class when the clone is expanded.

abundance | j_gene | d_gene | v_gene | CDR3nt | CDR3aa
few | TRBJ2-2 | . | TRBV27 | TGTGCCAGCAGTTTCGGACGGGCCAAGAACACCGGGGAGCTGTTTTTT | CASSFGRAKNTGELFF
. | TRBJ2-2 | . | TRBV19 | TGTGCCAGTAGTAGGGACGGTTCGAACACCGGGGAGCTGTTTTTT | CASSRDGSNTGELFF
. | TRBJ2-3 | . | TRBV5-6 | TGTGCCAGCAGCTTGTCCTACGGAGATACGCAGTATTTT | CASSLSYGDTQYF
. | TRBJ2-7 | TRBD1 | TRBV5-4 | TGTGCCAGCAGCTCCCGGGACAGGGGGCACTACGAGCAGTACTTC | CASSSRDRGHYEQYF
. | TRBJ1-3 | . | TRBV2 | TGTGCCAGCAGTGATGTCAGGGGACGAGGAAACACCATATATTTT | CASSDVRGRGNTIYF
. | TRBJ1-2 | . | TRBV6-5 | TGTGCCAGCAGCTTCGGGACGCTAAGCCACTATGGCTACACCTTC | CASSFGTLSHYGYTF
. | TRBJ2-2 | TRBD2 | TRBV7-9 | TGTGCCAGCAGCCATAAGACTAGCGGAGCGAACACCGGGGAGCTGTTTTTT | CASSHKTSGANTGELFF
. | TRBJ2-5 | . | TRBV7-2 | TGTGCCAGCAGCTTAGGGTGGGCAGGGGAGACCCAGTACTTC | CASSLGWAGETQYF
. | TRBJ2-1 | TRBD2 | TRBV28 | TGTGCCAGCAGTTTAGGCGGGAGGGCCAAAAGGGAGAAGTTCTTC | CASSLGGRAKREKFF
. | TRBJ1-3 | . | TRBV28 | TGTGCCAGCATGGCACCACAGGGAAGCTCTGGAAACACCATATATTTT | CASMAPQGSSGNTIYF
. | TRBJ1-1 | . | TRBV11-2 | TGTGCCAGCAGCTTAGGCCACGGAGGCCCGACTGACACTGAAGCTTTCTTT | CASSLGHGGPTDTEAFF
. | TRBJ2-1 | TRBD2 | TRBV25-1 | TGTGCCAGCAGTCCGCGGCTAGCGGGAGACCGGGGTGAGCAGTTCTTC | CASSPRLAGDRGEQFF
. | TRBJ1-5 | . | TRBV29-1 | TGCAGCGCTCAGGAAGGGGCAGGGAATGATCAGCCCCAGCATTTT | CSAQEGAGNDQPQHF
. | TRBJ1-4 | . | TRBV7-9 | TGTGCCAGCAGCTTAGGGACGGGACGGCTGTTTTTT | CASSLGTGRLFF
. | TRBJ2-3 | . | TRBV14 | TGTGCCAGCAGCCGCAGACGGACTAGCACAGATACGCAGTATTTT | CASSRRRTSTDTQYF
. | TRBJ2-7 | TRBD2 | TRBV4-1 | TGCGCCAGCAGCACTCGGACTAGCGCCCCCGCCGAGCAGTACTTC | CASSTRTSAPAEQYF
. | TRBJ2-1 | TRBD2 | TRBV27 | TGTGCCAGCAGTTTATCGTTTAGCGGGACCCACAATGAGCAGTTCTTC | CASSLSFSGTHNEQFF
. | TRBJ2-1 | TRBD2 | TRBV5-1 | TGCGCCAGCAGCCCGAAGAACGGGACTAGCTTCTATGAGCAGTTCTTC | CASSPKNGTSFYEQFF
. | TRBJ1-5 | . | TRBV4-2 | TGTGCCAGCAGCCAAGAGGTCGGGACAACTTATAGCAATCAGCCCCAGCATTTT | CASSQEVGTTYSNQPQHF
. | TRBJ2-5 | . | TRBV28 | TGTGCCAGCAGTTTAGGCAGGGGTGGTTTTAGGTTAGAGACCCAGTACTTC | CASSLGRGGFRLETQYF
once | TRBJ2-7 | . | TRBV29-1 | TGCAGCGTTGAAGACCCCGGGATAGGGAACTACGAGCAGTACTTC | CSVEDPGIGNYEQYF
. | TRBJ1-1 | . | TRBV19 | TGTGCCAGTAGTATACAGGGCTCTGAAGCTTTCTTT | CASSIQGSEAFF
. | TRBJ2-1 | . | TRBV9 | TGTGCCAGCAGCGTAGAGAGTCACAATGAGCAGTTCTTC | CASSVESHNEQFF
few | TRBJ2-7 | TRBD1 | TRBV7-3 | TGTGCCAGCAGCCCACAGGGGGCGCACCCCTACGAGCAGTACTTC | CASSPQGAHPYEQYF
. | TRBJ1-2 | . | TRBV28 | TGTGCCAGCAGCATTCCAGGGAGGGGAGCTAACTATGGCTACACCTTC | CASSIPGRGANYGYTF
. | TRBJ2-1 | TRBD2 | TRBV28 | TGTGCCAGCACTACCACTAGCGGGAGTTACAATGAGCAGTTCTTC | CASTTTSGSYNEQFF
. | TRBJ2-7 | . | TRBV9 | TGTGCCAGCAGCGGGGGGTTGGGCGAGCAGTACTTC | CASSGGLGEQYF
. | TRBJ2-7 | . | TRBV7-3 | TGTGCCAGCAGCCCTACCGGGGGCAGGGGTATCTACGAGCAGTACTTC | CASSPTGGRGIYEQYF
. | TRBJ2-5 | . | TRBV11-2 | TGTGCCAGCACGAGAGAGGGGACTGTTTCGGGGGAGACCCAGTACTTC | CASTREGTVSGETQYF
. | TRBJ2-3 | . | TRBV6-6 | TGTGCCACCTCAATCGGAGGGGGAGGCCTTGGGGATACGCAGTATTTT | CATSIGGGGLGDTQYF
. | TRBJ2-7 | . | TRBV5-8 | TGTGCCAGCCTACAGAATAGGGTAGGCGAGCAGTACTTC | CASLQNRVGEQYF
. | TRBJ1-5 | . | TRBV4-1 | TGCGCCAGCAGCCAAGAAGTGCAGAGCAATCAGCCCCAGCATTTT | CASSQEVQSNQPQHF
. | TRBJ2-6 | . | TRBV23-1 | TGCGCCAGATACAGGGATAATCCAAGCTCTGGGGCCAACGTCCTGACTTTC | CARYRDNPSSGANVLTF
. | TRBJ1-2 | TRBD1 | TRBV18 | TGTGCCAGCTCACCCGTACAAGACAGGGGCTATGGCTACACCTTC | CASSPVQDRGYGYTF
. | TRBJ1-4 | . | TRBV5-1 | TGCGCCAGCAGCTTGGCCGCCGCACCAGGGGATTCAGTCTCAGCTAATGAAAAACTGTTTTTT | CASSLAAAPGDSVSANEKLFF
. | TRBJ2-2 | . | TRBV27 | TGTGCCAGCAGTTTCGGACGCGGCGGGGAGCTGTTTTTT | CASSFGRGGELFF
. | TRBJ2-7 | . | TRBV7-2 | TGTGCCAGCACCGAACAGAAAGGGGACTACGAGCAGTACTTC | CASTEQKGDYEQYF
. | TRBJ2-3 | TRBD2 | TRBV19 | TGTGCCAGTAGTTCGGATAGCGGGAGAACAGATACGCAGTATTTT | CASSSDSGRTDTQYF
. | TRBJ1-4 | . | TRBV4-2 | TGTGCCAGCAGCCAAGCGGTCGAGACTAATGAAAAACTGTTTTTT | CASSQAVETNEKLFF
. | TRBJ1-5 | . | TRBV5-4 | TGTGCCAGCAGCTTGGAGGGGCGGCGGGACGCGGGGGCCCAGCATTTT | CASSLEGRRDAGAQHF
. | TRBJ2-2 | . | TRBV5-4 | TGTGCCAGCAGCTTGGGTAGCGGTACGAACACCGGGGAGCTGTTTTTT | CASSLGSGTNTGELFF
. | TRBJ1-1 | . | TRBV7-2 | TGTGCCAGCAGCCTGAGACCAGGGGCAAGGGGCACTGAAGCTTTCTTT | CASSLRPGARGTEAFF